The T cell receptor (beta chain) under discussion was sequenced for a study of blood T cells in healthy people across ages. The CDR3 loop spans 17 amino acids. V was shortened by 1 base and J by 4 bases, with 14 bases between the two germline ends. Germline CDR1 and CDR2: LNHDA and SQIVND (reference sequence). A word on this clonotype: What it binds is unknown.

Findings of the study overall: Naive T cell percentage and TCR beta diversity correlated strongly. Versus aged donors, long-lived donors had higher diversity and more naive CD4+ cells. With unsorted PBMCs, a conclusive comparison of naive versus antigen-experienced cells was not possible.

It was with a sample-barcoded 5' primer and a J-beta primer mix that a second PCR of about 7 to 12 cycles was run. TCRdb used MiXCR to reprocess the 5' RACE reads, holding one entry per CDR3 protein. Of hundreds of thousands of distinct CDR3 sequences listed, 29% are singletons. The material sequenced was blood. The V gene is TRBV19, the J gene TRBJ2-6; perhaps TRBD1 as D (6 bases). The clonotype comes from a woman of 80 years or more in good health. The CDR3 sequence is CASSIGHRASGANVLTF. The DNA of the CDR3 is TGTGCCAGTAGTATAGGGCACAGGGCTTCCGGGGCCAACGTCCTGACTTTC.